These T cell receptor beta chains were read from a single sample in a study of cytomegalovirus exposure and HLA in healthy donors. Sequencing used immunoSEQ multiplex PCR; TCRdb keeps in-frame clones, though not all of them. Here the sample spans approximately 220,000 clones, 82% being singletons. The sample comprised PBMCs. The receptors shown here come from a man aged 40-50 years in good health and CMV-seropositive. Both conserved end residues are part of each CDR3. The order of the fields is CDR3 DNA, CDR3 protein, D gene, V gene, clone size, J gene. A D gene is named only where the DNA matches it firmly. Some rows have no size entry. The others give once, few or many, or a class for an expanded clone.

TGCGCCAGCAGCTCCGTGACTAGCGGCTCCTACAATGAGCAGTTCTTC CASSSVTSGSYNEQFF TRBD2 TRBV5-1 - TRBJ2-1
TGTGCCAGCACCCCCGGGACTAGCGTACTGGCATTCGAGCAGTTCTTC CASTPGTSVLAFEQFF TRBD2 TRBV5-6 - TRBJ2-1
TGTGCCAGCAGCCGACGGGAGCTGGGACAGGCCCTGGTAACTAATGAAAAACTGTTTTTT CASSRRELGQALVTNEKLFF TRBD1 TRBV7-8 - TRBJ1-4
TGTGCCAGCAGTTTATTCGGGGGGCAGGGGACTAGCGGGAGAGGGACCTACGAGCAGTACTTC CASSLFGGQGTSGRGTYEQYF TRBD2 TRBV27 few TRBJ2-7
TGTGCCTGGAGTAGGGGAAGCCCCGGGGCCAACGTCCTGACTTTC CAWSRGSPGANVLTF - TRBV30 - TRBJ2-6
TGTGCCAGCATACAGGGACCCACTGAAGCTTTCTTT CASIQGPTEAFF - TRBV5-6 once TRBJ1-1
TGTGCCAGCAGCTTAGGTGCCCAGGGCAATGAGCAGTTCTTC CASSLGAQGNEQFF - TRBV13 - TRBJ2-1
TGTGCCAGTAGTATTCTGGGCGGGAGTGACAATGAGCAGTTCTTC CASSILGGSDNEQFF TRBD2 TRBV19 - TRBJ2-1
TGTGCCAGCATGCCCAGGGGGAACACTGAAGCTTTCTTT CASMPRGNTEAFF - TRBV2 once TRBJ1-1
TGTGCCAGCAGACATACCAGGGAAGGCACAGATACGCAGTATTTT CASRHTREGTDTQYF - TRBV6-5 - TRBJ2-3
TGTGCCAGCAGCTTAGGCTACCCAACCTCGGCGGCACGGGGTGAAAAACTGTTTTTT CASSLGYPTSAARGEKLFF - TRBV7-9 - TRBJ1-4
TGCAGCGTTGAGAGGACAGGGTTGAACACTGAAGCCTTCTTT CSVERTGLNTEAFF TRBD1 TRBV29-1 - TRBJ1-1
TGTACCAGCAGTTACTACCTAGCGGGCTACGAGCAGTACTTC CTSSYYLAGYEQYF TRBD2 TRBV6-5 - TRBJ2-7
TGTGCCAGCAGTTACTCGAAAGCAGGTCCTGGCTACACCTTC CASSYSKAGPGYTF - TRBV6-5 - TRBJ1-2
TGTGCCAGCAGTGAAAGAAACAGGGTTGGGGCCAACGTCCTGACTTTC CASSERNRVGANVLTF - TRBV25-1 - TRBJ2-6
TGCAGCGTTGATTTTGGGGCATCGGCTGGCTACACCTTC CSVDFGASAGYTF - TRBV29-1 - TRBJ1-2
TGTGCCAGCAGCTCTAGCGGGGTCTCCTACAATGAGCAGTTCTTC CASSSSGVSYNEQFF TRBD2 TRBV5-4 - TRBJ2-1
TGCGCCAGCAGCCAAGATTATCTGCAAGCGGACTCCTACAATGAGCAGTTCTTC CASSQDYLQADSYNEQFF - TRBV4-1 few TRBJ2-1
TGCAGCGTTGAATCAGGGGGCGCGGGAAACACCATATATTTT CSVESGGAGNTIYF TRBD1 TRBV29-1 - TRBJ1-3
TGTGCCAGTAGAGGACAGCACGGGAGCAATCAGCCCCAGCATTTT CASRGQHGSNQPQHF - TRBV19 - TRBJ1-5
TGTGCCAGTAGTATCACTGACAGGGTTTCGTACAATGAGCAGTTCTTC CASSITDRVSYNEQFF TRBD1 TRBV19 - TRBJ2-1
TGTGCCAGCAGCTTAGGACTAGCGGAGAACAATGAGCAGTTCTTC CASSLGLAENNEQFF TRBD2 TRBV11-2 - TRBJ2-1
TGTGCCAGCAGCGCGATCTCGGGATATGGCTACACCTTC CASSAISGYGYTF - TRBV9 once TRBJ1-2
TGCGCCAGCCCCCGGGGGGGCCCATTCCTATTCTCTGGAAACACCATATATTTT CASPRGGPFLFSGNTIYF - TRBV23-1 - TRBJ1-3
TGTGCCGCGTGCCTAGGTCCTGACTACGAGCAGTACTTC CAACLGPDYEQYF - TRBV10-3 - TRBJ2-7
TGTGCCAGCAGCCGTGACAGGGGAGGCCAAGAGACCCAGTACTTC CASSRDRGGQETQYF TRBD1 TRBV2 - TRBJ2-5
TGTGCCAGCAGCCCCGACAGGGGCAGCAATCAGCCCCAGCATTTT CASSPDRGSNQPQHF TRBD1 TRBV27 - TRBJ1-5
TGTGCCAGCAGTTCCCCCAGTAGCAATCAGCCCCAGCATTTT CASSSPSSNQPQHF - TRBV27 - TRBJ1-5